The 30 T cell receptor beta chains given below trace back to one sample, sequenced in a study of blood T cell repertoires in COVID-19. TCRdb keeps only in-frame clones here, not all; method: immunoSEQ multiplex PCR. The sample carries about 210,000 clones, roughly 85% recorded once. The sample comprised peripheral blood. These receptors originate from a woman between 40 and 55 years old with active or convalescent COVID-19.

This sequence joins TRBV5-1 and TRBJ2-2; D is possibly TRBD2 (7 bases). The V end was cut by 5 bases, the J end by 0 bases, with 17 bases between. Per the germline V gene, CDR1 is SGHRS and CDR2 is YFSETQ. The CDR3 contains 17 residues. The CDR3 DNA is TGCGCCAGCAGGGACCCTGGGGGGGCCTCGAACACCGGGGAGCTGTTTTTT. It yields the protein CASRDPGGASNTGELFF.

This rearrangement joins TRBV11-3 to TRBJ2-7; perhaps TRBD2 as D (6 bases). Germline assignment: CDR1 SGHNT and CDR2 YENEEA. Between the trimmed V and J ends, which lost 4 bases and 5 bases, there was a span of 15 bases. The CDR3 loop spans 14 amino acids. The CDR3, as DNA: TGTGCCAGCAGCTCCCTACCGGGGGTAAACGAGCAGTACTTC. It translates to CASSSLPGVNEQYF.

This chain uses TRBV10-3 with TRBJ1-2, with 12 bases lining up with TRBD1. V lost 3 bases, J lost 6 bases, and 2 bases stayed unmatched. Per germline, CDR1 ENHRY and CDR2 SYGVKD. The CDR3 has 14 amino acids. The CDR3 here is CAISDGTGGHGYTF. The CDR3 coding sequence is TGTGCCATCAGTGATGGGACAGGGGGCCATGGCTACACCTTC.

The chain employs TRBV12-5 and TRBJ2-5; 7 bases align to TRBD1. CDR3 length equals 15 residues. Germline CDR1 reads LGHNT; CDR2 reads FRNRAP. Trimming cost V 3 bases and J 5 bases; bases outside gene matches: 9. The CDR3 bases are TGTGCTAGTGGTTTCTACATAGGGGGCTGGGAGACCCAGTACTTC. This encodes CASGFYIGGWETQYF.

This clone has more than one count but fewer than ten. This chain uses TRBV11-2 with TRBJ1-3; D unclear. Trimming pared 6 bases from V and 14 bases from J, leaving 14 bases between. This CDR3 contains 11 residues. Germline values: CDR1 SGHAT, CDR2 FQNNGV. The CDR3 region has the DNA TGTGCCAGCAGGATGTGGGAGGGTGTATATTTT. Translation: CASRMWEGVYF.

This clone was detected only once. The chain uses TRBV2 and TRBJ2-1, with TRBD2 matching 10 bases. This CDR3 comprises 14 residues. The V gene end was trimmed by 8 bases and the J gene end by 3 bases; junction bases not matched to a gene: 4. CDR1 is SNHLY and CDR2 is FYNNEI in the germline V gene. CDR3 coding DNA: TGTGCCAGCGGGTCTAGCGGGAGCTACAATGAGCAGTTCTTC. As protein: CASGSSGSYNEQFF.

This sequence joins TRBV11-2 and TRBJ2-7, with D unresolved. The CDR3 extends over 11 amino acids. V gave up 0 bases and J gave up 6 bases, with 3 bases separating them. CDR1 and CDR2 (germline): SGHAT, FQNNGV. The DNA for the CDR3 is TGTGCCAGCAGCTTAGAGGCCGAGCAGTACTTC. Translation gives CASSLEAEQYF. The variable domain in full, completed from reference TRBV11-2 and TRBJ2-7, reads EAGVAQSPRYKIIEKRQSVAFWCNPISGHATLYWYQQILGQGPKLLIQFQNNGVVDDSQLPKDRFSAERLKGVDSTLKIQPAKLEDSAVYLCASSLEAEQYFGPGTRLTVT.

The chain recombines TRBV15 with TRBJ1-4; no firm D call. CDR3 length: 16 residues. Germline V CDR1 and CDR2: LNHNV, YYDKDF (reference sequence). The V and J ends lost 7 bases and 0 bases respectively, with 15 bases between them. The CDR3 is CATTQAHGATNEKLFF. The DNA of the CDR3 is TGTGCCACCACTCAGGCACACGGCGCAACTAATGAAAAACTGTTTTTT. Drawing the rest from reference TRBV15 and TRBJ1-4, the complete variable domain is DAMVIQNPRYQVTQFGKPVTLSCSQTLNHNVMYWYQQKSSQAPKLLFHYYDKDFNNEADTPDNFQSRRPNTSFCFLDIRSPGLGDTAMYLCATTQAHGATNEKLFFGSGTQLSVL.

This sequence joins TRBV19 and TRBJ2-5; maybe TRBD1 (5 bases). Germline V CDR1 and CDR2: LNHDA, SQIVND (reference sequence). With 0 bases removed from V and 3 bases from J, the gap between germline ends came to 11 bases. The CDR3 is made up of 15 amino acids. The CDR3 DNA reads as TGTGCCAGTAGTATAGACAGGGTGGGGAAAGAGACCCAGTACTTC. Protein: CASSIDRVGKETQYF.

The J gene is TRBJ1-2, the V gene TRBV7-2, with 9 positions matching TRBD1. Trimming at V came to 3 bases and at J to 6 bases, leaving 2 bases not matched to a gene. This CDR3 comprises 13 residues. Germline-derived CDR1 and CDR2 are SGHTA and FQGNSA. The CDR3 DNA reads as TGTGCCAGCAGCTTCGGGACAGGGAATGGCTACACCTTC. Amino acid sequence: CASSFGTGNGYTF.

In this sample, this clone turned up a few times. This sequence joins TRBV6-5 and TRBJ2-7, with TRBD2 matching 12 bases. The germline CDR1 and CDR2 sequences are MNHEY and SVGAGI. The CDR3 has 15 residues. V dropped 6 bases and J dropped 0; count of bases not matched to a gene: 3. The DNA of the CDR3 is TGTGCCAGCAGGATGACTAGCGGGAGCTCCTACGAGCAGTACTTC. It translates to CASRMTSGSSYEQYF.

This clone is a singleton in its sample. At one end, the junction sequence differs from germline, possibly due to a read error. CDR3 amino acids: CASRQGAADTQYF. The DNA of the CDR3 is TGTGCTAGCAGGCAGGGGGCTGCAGATACGCAGTATTTT. The chain is built from TRBV7-9 and TRBJ2-3; 8 bases align to TRBD1. This CDR3 has 13 amino acids. Per germline, CDR1 SEHNR and CDR2 FQNEAQ (reference sequence).

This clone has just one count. CDR3 amino acids: CASSVALGERAADTQYF. The CDR3 DNA reads as TGTGCCAGCAGCGTAGCTTTGGGCGAGCGGGCCGCAGATACGCAGTATTTT. J is TRBJ2-3 and V is TRBV9; tentatively, D is TRBD2 (6 bases). The CDR3 is 17 residues long. Germline-derived CDR1 and CDR2 are SGDLS and YYNGEE. V lost 0 bases and J lost 4, with 18 bases in between.

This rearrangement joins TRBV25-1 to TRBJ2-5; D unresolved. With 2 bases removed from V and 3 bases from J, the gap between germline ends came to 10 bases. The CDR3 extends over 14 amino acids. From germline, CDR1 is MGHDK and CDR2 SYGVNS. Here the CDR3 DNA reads TGTGCCAGCAGTGAAAGAGACGGAGAAGAGACCCAGTACTTC. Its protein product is CASSERDGEETQYF.

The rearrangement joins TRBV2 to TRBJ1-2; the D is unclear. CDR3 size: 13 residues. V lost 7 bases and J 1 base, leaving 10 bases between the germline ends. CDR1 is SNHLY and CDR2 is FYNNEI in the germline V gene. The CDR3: CASTFDINYGYTF. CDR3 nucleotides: TGTGCCAGCACTTTCGACATTAACTATGGCTACACCTTC.

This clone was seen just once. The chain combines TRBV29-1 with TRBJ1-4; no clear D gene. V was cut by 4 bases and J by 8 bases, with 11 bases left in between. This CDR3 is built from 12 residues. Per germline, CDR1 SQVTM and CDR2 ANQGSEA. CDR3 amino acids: CSVAQGGEKLFF. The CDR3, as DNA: TGCAGCGTTGCGCAAGGAGGGGAAAAACTGTTTTTT.

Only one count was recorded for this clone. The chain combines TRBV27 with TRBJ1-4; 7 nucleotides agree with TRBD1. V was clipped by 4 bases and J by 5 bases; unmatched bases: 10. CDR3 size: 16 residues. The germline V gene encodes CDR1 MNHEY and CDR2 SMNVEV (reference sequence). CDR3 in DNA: TGTGCCAGCAGTTCTTTCACAGGGGATCCCAATGAAAAACTGTTTTTT. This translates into CASSSFTGDPNEKLFF.

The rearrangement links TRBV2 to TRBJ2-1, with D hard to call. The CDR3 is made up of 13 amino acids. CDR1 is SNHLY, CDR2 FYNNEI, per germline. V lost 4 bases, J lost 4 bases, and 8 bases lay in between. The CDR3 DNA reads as TGTGCCAGCAGTGGCGAGGCATACAATGAGCAGTTCTTC. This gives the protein CASSGEAYNEQFF.

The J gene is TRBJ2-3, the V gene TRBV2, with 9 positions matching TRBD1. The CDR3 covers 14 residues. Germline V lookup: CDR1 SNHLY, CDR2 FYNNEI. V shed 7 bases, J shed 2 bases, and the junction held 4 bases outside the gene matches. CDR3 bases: TGTGCCAGCACCCGGGACAGGGCCACAGATACGCAGTATTTT. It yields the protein CASTRDRATDTQYF. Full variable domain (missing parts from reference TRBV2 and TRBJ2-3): EPEVTQTPSHQVTQMGQEVILRCVPISNHLYFYWYRQILGQKVEFLVSFYNNEISEKSEIFDDQFSVERPDGSNFTLKIRSTKLEDSAMYFCASTRDRATDTQYFGPGTRLTVL.

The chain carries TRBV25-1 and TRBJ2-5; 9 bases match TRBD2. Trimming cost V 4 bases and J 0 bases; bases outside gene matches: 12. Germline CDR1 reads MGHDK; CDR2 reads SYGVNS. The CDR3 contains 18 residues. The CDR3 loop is CASSGALIAGDNQETQYF. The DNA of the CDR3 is TGTGCCAGCAGTGGGGCACTGATAGCGGGAGACAACCAAGAGACCCAGTACTTC.

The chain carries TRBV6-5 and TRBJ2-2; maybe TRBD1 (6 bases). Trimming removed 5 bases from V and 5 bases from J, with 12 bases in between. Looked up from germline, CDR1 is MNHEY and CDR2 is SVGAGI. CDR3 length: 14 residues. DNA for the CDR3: TGTGCCAGCAGTCTTGGACAGCAGACCGGGGAGCTGTTTTTT. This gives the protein CASSLGQQTGELFF.

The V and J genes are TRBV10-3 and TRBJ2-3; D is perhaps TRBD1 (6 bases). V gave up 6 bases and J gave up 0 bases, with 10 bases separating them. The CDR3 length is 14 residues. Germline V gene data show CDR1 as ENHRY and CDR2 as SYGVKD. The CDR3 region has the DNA TGTGCCATCAGGGACAGTTCTAGCACAGATACGCAGTATTTT. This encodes CAIRDSSSTDTQYF.

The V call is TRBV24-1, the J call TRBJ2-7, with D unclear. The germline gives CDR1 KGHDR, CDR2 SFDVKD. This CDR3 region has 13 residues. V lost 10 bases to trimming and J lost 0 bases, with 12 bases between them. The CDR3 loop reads CATASTASYEQYF. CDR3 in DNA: TGTGCCACTGCGTCTACTGCCTCCTACGAGCAGTACTTC.

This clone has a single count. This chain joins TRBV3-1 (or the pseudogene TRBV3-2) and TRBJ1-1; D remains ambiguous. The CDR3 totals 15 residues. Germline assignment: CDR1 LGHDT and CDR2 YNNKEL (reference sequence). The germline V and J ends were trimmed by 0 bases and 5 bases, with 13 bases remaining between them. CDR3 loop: CASSQEPVPNTEAFF. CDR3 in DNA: TGTGCCAGCAGCCAAGAACCAGTCCCGAATACTGAAGCTTTCTTT.

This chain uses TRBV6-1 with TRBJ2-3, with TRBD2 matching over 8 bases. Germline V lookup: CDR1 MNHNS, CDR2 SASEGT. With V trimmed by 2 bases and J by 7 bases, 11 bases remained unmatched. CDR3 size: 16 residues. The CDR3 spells CASSENMSGGRNTQYF. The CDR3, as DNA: TGTGCCAGCAGTGAAAACATGTCGGGGGGGAGGAATACGCAGTATTTT.

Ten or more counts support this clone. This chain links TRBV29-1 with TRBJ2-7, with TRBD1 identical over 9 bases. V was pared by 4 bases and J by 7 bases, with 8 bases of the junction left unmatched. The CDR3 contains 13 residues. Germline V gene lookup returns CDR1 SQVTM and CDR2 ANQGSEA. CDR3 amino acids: CSVGDRVLSEQYF. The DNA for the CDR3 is TGCAGCGTTGGGGACAGGGTCTTGAGTGAGCAGTACTTC.

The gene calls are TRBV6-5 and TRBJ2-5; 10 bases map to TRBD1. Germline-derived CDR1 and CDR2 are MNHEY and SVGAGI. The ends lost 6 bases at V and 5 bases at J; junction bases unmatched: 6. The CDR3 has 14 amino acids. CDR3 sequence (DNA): TGTGCCAGCAGAAGTGACAGGGGGCCTGAGACCCAGTACTTC. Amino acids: CASRSDRGPETQYF.

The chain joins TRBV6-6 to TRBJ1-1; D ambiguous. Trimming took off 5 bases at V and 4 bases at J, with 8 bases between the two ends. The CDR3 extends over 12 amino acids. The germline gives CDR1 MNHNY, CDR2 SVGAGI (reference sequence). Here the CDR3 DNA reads TGTGCCAGCAGTACAGTATTCACTGAAGCTTTCTTT. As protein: CASSTVFTEAFF.

The CDR3 DNA reads as TGCGCCAGCAGCCAAGAAACAGGGGGTCCCTACGAGCAGTACTTC. Its protein is CASSQETGGPYEQYF. This chain links TRBV4-3 with TRBJ2-7; 8 bases are shared with TRBD1. V trimming: 0 bases; J trimming: 2 bases; junction bases outside the gene matches: 3. From germline, CDR1 is LGHNA and CDR2 YSLEER. CDR3 size: 15 residues.

The CDR3 reads CASSLSGPPENEQFF. CDR3 nucleotides: TGCGCCAGCAGCTTGTCAGGCCCCCCGGAAAATGAGCAGTTCTTC. The chain couples TRBV5-1 to TRBJ2-1, with unresolved D. Deletions cut 1 base from V and 7 bases from J, with 15 bases between. There are 15 residues in the CDR3. From germline, CDR1 is SGHRS and CDR2 YFSETQ. The full variable domain, its missing parts supplied by reference TRBV5-1 and TRBJ2-1, is KAGVTQTPRYLIKTRGQQVTLSCSPISGHRSVSWYQQTPGQGLQFLFEYFSETQRNKGNFPGRFSGRQFSNSRSEMNVSTLELGDSALYLCASSLSGPPENEQFFGPGTRLTVL.